The text below deals with one T cell receptor beta chain. The sample originates from a study of OX40 agonist ivuxolimab in advanced cancers. Looking at the study overall: With a range of roughly 23 to 90, age averaged about 58 years, and roughly 80% were male.

The germline V gene has CDR1 SNHLY and CDR2 FYNNEI. The CDR3 covers 17 residues. V was clipped by 6 bases and J by 11 bases, with 26 bases between them. Produced via immunoSEQ multiplex PCR; TCRdb's table is partial and in-frame only. The sample holds tens of thousands of clones, about 85% seen once. The gene calls are TRBV2 and TRBJ1-6, with D tentatively TRBD1 (5 bases). This receptor was obtained from an adult with an advanced solid tumor such as melanoma, head and neck, liver or kidney cancer. Specimen: CD4+ or CD8+ T cells sorted from blood, collected in a trial of the OX40 agonist ivuxolimab. The CDR3 DNA is TGTGCCAGCAGAGAACCAGAACTGGGACCGGCGAGCCCACCCCTCCACTTT. This gives the protein CASREPELGPASPPLHF.